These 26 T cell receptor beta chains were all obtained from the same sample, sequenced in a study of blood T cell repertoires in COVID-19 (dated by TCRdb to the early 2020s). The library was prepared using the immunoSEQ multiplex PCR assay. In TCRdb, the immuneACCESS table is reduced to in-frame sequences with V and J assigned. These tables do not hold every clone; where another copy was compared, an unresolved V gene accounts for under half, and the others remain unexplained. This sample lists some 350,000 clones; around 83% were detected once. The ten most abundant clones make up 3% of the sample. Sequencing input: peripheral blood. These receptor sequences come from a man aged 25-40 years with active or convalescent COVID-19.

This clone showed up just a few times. DNA of the CDR3: TGTGCCAGCAGTTACGGTAGCAATGAGCAGTTCTTC. The encoded protein is CASSYGSNEQFF. The chain employs TRBV6-5 and TRBJ2-1, with D unclear. The V gene lost 2 bases and the J gene lost 6 bases, with 5 bases spanning the gap. The CDR3 length is 12 residues. The V gene's germline CDR1 is MNHEY and CDR2 SVGAGI.

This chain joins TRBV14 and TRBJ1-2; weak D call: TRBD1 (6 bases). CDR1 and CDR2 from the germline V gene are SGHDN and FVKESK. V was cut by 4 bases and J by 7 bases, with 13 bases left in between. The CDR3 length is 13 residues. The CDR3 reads CASSLTGLGGYTF. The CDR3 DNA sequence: TGTGCCAGCAGCCTAACAGGGCTAGGTGGCTACACCTTC.

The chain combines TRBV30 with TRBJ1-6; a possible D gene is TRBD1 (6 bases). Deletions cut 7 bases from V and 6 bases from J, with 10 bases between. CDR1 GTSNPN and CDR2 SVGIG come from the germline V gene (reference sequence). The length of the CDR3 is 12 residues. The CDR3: CASQGINSPLHF. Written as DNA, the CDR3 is TGTGCCTCACAGGGAATTAATTCACCCCTCCACTTT.

CDR3 sequence (DNA): TGTGCCAGCAGTTACGAGGCGTTCCAGCCCCAGCATTTT. Its translation is CASSYEAFQPQHF. This sequence joins TRBV6-6 and TRBJ1-5; D remains unclear. V lost 2 bases and J 7 bases, leaving 9 bases between the germline ends. This CDR3 is built from 13 residues. CDR1 and CDR2 (germline): MNHNY, SVGAGI (reference sequence).

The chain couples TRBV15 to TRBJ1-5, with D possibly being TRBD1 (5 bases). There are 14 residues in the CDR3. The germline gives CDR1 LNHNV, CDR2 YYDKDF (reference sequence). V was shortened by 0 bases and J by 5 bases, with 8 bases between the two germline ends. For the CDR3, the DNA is TGTGCCACCAGCAGAGATTCCAGGGATCAGCCCCAGCATTTT. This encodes CATSRDSRDQPQHF.

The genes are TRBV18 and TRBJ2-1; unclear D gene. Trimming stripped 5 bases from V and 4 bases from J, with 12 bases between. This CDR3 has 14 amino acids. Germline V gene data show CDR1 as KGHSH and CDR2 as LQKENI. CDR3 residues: CASSMASSYNEQFF. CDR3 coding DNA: TGTGCCAGCTCAATGGCTAGTTCTTACAATGAGCAGTTCTTC.

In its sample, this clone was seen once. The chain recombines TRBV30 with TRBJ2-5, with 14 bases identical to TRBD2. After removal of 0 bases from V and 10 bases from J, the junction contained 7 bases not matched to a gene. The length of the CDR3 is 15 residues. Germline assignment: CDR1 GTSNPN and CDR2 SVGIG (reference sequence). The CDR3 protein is CAWSVTSGGEGVQYF. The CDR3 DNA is TGTGCCTGGAGTGTGACTAGCGGGGGGGAAGGAGTCCAGTACTTC.

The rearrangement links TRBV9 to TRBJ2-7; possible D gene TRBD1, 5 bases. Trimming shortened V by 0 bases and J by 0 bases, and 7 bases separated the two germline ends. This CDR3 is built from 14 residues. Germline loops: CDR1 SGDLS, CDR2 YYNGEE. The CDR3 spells CASSVGQSSYEQYF. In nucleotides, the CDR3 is TGTGCCAGCAGCGTAGGACAGAGCTCCTACGAGCAGTACTTC.

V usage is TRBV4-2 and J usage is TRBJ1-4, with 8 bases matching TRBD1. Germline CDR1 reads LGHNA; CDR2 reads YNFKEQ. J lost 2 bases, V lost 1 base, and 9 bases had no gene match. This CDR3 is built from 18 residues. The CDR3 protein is CASSQGVRQGRTNEKLFF. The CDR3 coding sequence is TGTGCCAGCAGCCAAGGGGTGAGACAGGGGAGGACTAATGAAAAACTGTTTTTT.

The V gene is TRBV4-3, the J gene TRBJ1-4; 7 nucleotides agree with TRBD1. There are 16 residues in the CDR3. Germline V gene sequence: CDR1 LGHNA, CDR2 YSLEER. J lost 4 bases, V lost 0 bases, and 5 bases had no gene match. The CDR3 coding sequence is TGCGCCAGCAGCCAAGATGAGGGGGCGCTTAATGAAAAACTGTTTTTT. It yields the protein CASSQDEGALNEKLFF.

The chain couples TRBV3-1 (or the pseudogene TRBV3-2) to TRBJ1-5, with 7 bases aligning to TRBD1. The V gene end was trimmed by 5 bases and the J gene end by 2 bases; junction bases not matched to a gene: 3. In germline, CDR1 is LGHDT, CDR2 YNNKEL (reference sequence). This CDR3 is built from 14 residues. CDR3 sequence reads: CASSVGQGNQPQHF. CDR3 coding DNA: TGTGCCAGCAGCGTAGGACAGGGCAATCAGCCCCAGCATTTT.

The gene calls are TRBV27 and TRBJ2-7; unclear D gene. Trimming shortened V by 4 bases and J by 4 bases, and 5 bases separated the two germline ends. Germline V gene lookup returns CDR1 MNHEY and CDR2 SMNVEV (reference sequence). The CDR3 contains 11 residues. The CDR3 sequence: CASSSGYEQYF. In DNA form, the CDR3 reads TGTGCCAGCAGTTCGGGTTACGAGCAGTACTTC.

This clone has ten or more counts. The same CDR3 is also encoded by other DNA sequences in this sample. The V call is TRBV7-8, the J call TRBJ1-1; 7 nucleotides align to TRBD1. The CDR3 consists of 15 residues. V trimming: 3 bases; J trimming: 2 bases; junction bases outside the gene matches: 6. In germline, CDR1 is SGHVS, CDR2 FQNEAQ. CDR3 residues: CASSLARQGNTEAFF. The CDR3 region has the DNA TGTGCCAGCAGCTTGGCCAGACAGGGAAACACTGAAGCTTTCTTT.

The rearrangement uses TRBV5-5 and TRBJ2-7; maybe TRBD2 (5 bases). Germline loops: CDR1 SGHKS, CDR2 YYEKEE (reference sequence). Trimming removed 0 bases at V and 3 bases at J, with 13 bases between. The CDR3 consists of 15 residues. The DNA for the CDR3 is TGTGCCAGCAGCTTGGCACTAGGTACCCTCTACGAGCAGTACTTC. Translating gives CASSLALGTLYEQYF. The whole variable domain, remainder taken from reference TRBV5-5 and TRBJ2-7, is DAGVTQSPTHLIKTRGQQVTLRCSPISGHKSVSWYQQVLGQGPQFIFQYYEKEERGRGNFPDRFSARQFPNYSSELNVNALLLGDSALYLCASSLALGTLYEQYFGPGTRLTVT.

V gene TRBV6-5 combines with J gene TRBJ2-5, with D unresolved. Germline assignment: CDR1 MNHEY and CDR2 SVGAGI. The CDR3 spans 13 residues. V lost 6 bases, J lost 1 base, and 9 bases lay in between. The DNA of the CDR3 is TGTGCCAGCAGCAGGTTTACCCAAGAGACCCAGTACTTC. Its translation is CASSRFTQETQYF.

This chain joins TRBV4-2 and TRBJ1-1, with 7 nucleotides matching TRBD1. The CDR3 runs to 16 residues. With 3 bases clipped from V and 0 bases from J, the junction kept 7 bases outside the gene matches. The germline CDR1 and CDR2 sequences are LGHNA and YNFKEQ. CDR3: CASSQEGTVVNTEAFF. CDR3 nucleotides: TGTGCCAGCAGCCAGGAGGGGACAGTTGTGAACACTGAAGCTTTCTTT.

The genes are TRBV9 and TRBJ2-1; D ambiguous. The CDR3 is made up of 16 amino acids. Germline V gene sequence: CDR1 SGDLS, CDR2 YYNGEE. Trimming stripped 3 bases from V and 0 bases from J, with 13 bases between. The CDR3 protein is CASSARLESSYNEQFF. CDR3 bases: TGTGCCAGCAGCGCGAGACTCGAGAGCTCCTACAATGAGCAGTTCTTC.

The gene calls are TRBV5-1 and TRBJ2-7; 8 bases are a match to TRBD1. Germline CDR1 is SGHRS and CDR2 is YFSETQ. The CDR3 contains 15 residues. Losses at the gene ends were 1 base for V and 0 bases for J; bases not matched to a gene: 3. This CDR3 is CASSLTGGNSYEQYF. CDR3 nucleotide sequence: TGCGCCAGCAGCTTGACAGGGGGGAACTCCTACGAGCAGTACTTC.

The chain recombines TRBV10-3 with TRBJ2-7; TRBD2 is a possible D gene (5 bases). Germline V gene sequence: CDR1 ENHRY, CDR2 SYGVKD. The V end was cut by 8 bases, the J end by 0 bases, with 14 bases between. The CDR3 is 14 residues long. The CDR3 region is CAIGREGGSYEQYF. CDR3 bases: TGTGCCATCGGCCGAGAGGGCGGCTCCTACGAGCAGTACTTC.

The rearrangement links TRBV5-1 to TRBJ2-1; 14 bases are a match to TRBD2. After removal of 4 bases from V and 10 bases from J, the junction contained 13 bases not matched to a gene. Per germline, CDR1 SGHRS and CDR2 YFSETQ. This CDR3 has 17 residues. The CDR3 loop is CASSLMAGTSGSDEQFF. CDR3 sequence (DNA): TGCGCCAGCAGCCTCATGGCCGGGACTAGCGGGAGTGACGAGCAGTTCTTC.

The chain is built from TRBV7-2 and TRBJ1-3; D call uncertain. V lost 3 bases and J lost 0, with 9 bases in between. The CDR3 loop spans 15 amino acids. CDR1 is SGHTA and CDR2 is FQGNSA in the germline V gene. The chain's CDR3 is CASSFSGNSGNTIYF. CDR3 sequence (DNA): TGTGCCAGCAGCTTTTCCGGGAACTCTGGAAACACCATATATTTT.

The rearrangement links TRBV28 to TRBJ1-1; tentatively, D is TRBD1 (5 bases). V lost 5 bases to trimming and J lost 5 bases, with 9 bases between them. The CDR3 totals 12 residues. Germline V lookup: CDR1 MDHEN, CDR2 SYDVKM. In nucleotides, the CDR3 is TGTGCCAGCAGTCTACAGGTAACTGAAGCTTTCTTT. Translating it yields CASSLQVTEAFF.

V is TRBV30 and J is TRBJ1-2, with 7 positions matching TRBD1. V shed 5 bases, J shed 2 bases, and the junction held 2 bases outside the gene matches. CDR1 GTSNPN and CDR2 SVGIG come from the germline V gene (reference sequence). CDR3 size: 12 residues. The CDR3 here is CAWEGANYGYTF. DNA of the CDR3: TGTGCCTGGGAGGGGGCCAACTATGGCTACACCTTC.

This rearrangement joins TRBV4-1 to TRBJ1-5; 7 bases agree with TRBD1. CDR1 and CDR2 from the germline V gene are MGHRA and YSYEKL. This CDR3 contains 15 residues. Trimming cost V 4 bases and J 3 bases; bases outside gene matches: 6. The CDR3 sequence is CASSPPTGANQPQHF. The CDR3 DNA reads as TGCGCCAGCAGCCCCCCCACAGGGGCCAATCAGCCCCAGCATTTT.

CDR3 coding DNA: TGTGCCAGCCAAAAGGGACTAGCGGGAGACATTCAGTACTTC. It specifies CASQKGLAGDIQYF. V usage is TRBV28 and J usage is TRBJ2-4; 14 bases align to TRBD2. Germline V gives CDR1 MDHEN, CDR2 SYDVKM. Unmatched junction bases numbered 5, after V lost 8 bases and J lost 8 bases. The CDR3 sequence is 14 residues long.

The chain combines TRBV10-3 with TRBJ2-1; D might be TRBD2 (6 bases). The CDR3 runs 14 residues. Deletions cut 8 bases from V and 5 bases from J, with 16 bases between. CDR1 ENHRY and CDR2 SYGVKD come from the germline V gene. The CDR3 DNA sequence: TGTGCCATCGGCCCGGGACTGGCTAACAATGAGCAGTTCTTC. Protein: CAIGPGLANNEQFF.